A selection of T cell receptor beta chains follows, all from one sample in a study of T cell clones after liver transplantation. Sequencing was performed with immunoSEQ multiplex PCR; in TCRdb, only in-frame clones are kept and a portion is missing. The data show tens of thousands of clones, with around 94% seen just once and roughly a quarter held by the top ten. Here the sequenced sample was CD8+ T cells from blood, taken 12 months after liver transplant. Receptor source: a human patient who received a liver transplant. The graft donor may account for some of the T cells. Each CDR3 is given without its conserved first and last residue. D genes are given only for firm matches.

v_call d_call cdr3_aa
TRBV13 . ASSLAGFNQPQH
TRBV19 TRBD2 ASSILAGVAETQY
TRBV27 . ASSYHGPGHWQY
TRBV11-3 . ASSSYRSFTDTQY
TRBV5-6 . ASSLLGGNQPQH
TRBV2 . ASSEGGPILNSNEQF
TRBV7-2 TRBD2 ASSKLAGGFSYEQY
TRBV28 TRBD2 ASRGTSGRTYEQY
TRBV6-1 TRBD2 ASSEELADAGYEQY
TRBV11-2 . ASSSEPYVPQETQY
TRBV9 . ASSVADSAYEQY